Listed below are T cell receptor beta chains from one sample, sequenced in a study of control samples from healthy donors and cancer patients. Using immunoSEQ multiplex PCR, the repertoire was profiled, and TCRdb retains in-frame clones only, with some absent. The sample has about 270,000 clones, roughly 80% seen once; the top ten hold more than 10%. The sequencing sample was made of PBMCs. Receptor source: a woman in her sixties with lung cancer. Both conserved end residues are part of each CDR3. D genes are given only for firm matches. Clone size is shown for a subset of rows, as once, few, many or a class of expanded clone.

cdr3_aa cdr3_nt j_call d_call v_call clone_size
CASSLNTGGYEKLFF TGCGCCAGCAGTCTTAACACAGGGGGCTATGAAAAACTGTTTTTT TRBJ1-4 TRBD1 TRBV5-1 once
CASSLFGTGVDTQYF TGCGCCAGCAGCTTGTTCGGGACAGGGGTAGATACGCAGTATTTT TRBJ2-3 TRBD1 TRBV5-1 NA
CAWSGQGLISGNTIYF TGTGCCTGGAGTGGACAGGGCTTGATATCTGGAAACACCATATATTTT TRBJ1-3 TRBD1 TRBV30 NA
CASSQLGAAEQETQYF TGTGCCAGCAGCCAATTAGGCGCGGCGGAACAAGAGACCCAGTACTTC TRBJ2-5 NA TRBV4-2 NA
CASTHGWDRGTGELFF TGTGCCAGTACCCACGGGTGGGACAGGGGCACCGGGGAGCTGTTTTTT TRBJ2-2 TRBD1 TRBV19 NA
CASRSGPNTGELFF TGTGCCAGTAGGTCTGGACCGAACACCGGGGAGCTGTTTTTT TRBJ2-2 NA TRBV19 many
CASSQEGAVYLGYTF TGTGCCAGCAGCCAAGAGGGGGCGGTTTATCTGGGCTACACCTTC TRBJ1-2 NA TRBV4-2 many
CASSVSGTLASYGYTF TGTGCCAGTAGCGTCTCCGGGACCTTGGCTAGCTATGGCTACACCTTC TRBJ1-2 NA TRBV19 once
CASSEGLDGYNEQFF TGTGCCAGCAGCGAGGGACTAGACGGTTACAATGAGCAGTTCTTC TRBJ2-1 TRBD2 TRBV7-8 NA
CASPGTGDDEQFF TGTGCCAGCCCCGGGACAGGGGACGATGAGCAGTTCTTC TRBJ2-1 TRBD1 TRBV27 many
CASSQTSGIYNEQFF TGTGCCAGCAGCCAGACTAGCGGAATCTACAATGAGCAGTTCTTC TRBJ2-1 TRBD2 TRBV6-5 NA
CASSLTAAYGYTF TGTGCCAGCAGCTTAACGGCCGCCTATGGCTACACCTTC TRBJ1-2 NA TRBV7-3 once
CASRGPWGSYEQYF TGTGCCAGCCGGGGGCCATGGGGCTCCTACGAGCAGTACTTC TRBJ2-7 NA TRBV28 NA
CASSRGLAKETQYF TGTGCCAGTAGTAGGGGACTAGCGAAAGAGACCCAGTACTTC TRBJ2-5 TRBD2 TRBV19 once
CASSRDRASGYTF TGTGCCAGCAGTAGGGACAGGGCAAGCGGCTACACCTTC TRBJ1-2 TRBD1 TRBV6-4 NA
CASSLGFTGIEAFF TGCGCCAGCAGCTTGGGCTTTACGGGTATTGAAGCTTTCTTT TRBJ1-1 NA TRBV5-1 NA
CASSLRGGNTGELFF TGTGCCAGCAGCTTACGTGGCGGAAACACCGGGGAGCTGTTTTTT TRBJ2-2 NA TRBV7-3 few
CASTRTSGRGTQYF TGTGCCAGCACCCGGACTAGCGGGAGAGGGACCCAGTACTTC TRBJ2-5 TRBD2 TRBV2 NA
CASSVVGEVNQPQHF TGTGCCAGCAGTGTGGTAGGGGAGGTCAATCAGCCCCAGCATTTT TRBJ1-5 NA TRBV2 few
CASSFLSTGGPRDHSYNEQFF TGTGCCAGCAGTTTCCTTTCGACAGGGGGCCCTAGGGACCACTCCTACAATGAGCAGTTCTTC TRBJ2-1 TRBD1 TRBV27 NA
CASSLERDRGTFF TGTGCCAGCAGCTTAGAGAGGGACAGGGGAACTTTCTTT TRBJ1-1 TRBD1 TRBV11-2 once
CAISELGNTEAFF TGTGCCATCAGTGAGCTAGGGAACACTGAAGCTTTCTTT TRBJ1-1 NA TRBV10-3 NA
CASSWGTRNTGELFF TGCGCCAGCAGCTGGGGGACGAGGAACACCGGGGAGCTGTTTTTT TRBJ2-2 NA TRBV5-1 once
CASSLTSTGELFF TGTGCCAGCAGCTTAACTAGCACCGGGGAGCTGTTTTTT TRBJ2-2 NA TRBV7-3 NA
CASSLTADYNSPLHF TGCGCCAGCAGCTTGACAGCGGACTATAATTCACCCCTCCACTTT TRBJ1-6 NA TRBV5-1 once
CASSRSRAGDIASNQPQHF TGCGCCAGCAGCCGGAGCCGGGCAGGGGATATAGCTAGCAATCAGCCCCAGCATTTT TRBJ1-5 NA TRBV4-1 NA
CASSPRLGGPNGETQYF TGTGCCAGCAGTCCCCGGTTGGGCGGACCTAATGGGGAGACCCAGTACTTC TRBJ2-5 NA TRBV28 NA
CASSAPGARRYEQYF TGTGCCAGCAGTGCCCCCGGGGCTAGACGTTACGAGCAGTACTTC TRBJ2-7 NA TRBV28 NA
CASIGQLATGELFF TGTGCCAGCATAGGACAGCTTGCGACCGGGGAGCTGTTTTTT TRBJ2-2 NA TRBV6-5 NA
CASSQAGGMRTQYF TGTGCCAGCAGCCAAGCGGGGGGGATGAGGACCCAGTACTTC TRBJ2-5 TRBD2 TRBV14 once
CASSPSVDSYEQYF TGTGCCAGCTCACCATCTGTCGACTCCTACGAGCAGTACTTC TRBJ2-7 NA TRBV18 NA
CASSIALAGDYEQYF TGTGCCAGTAGTATAGCGCTAGCGGGGGACTACGAGCAGTACTTC TRBJ2-7 TRBD2 TRBV19 once
CATSEQPGLAGNEQFF TGTGCCACCAGTGAGCAGCCGGGACTAGCGGGAAATGAGCAGTTCTTC TRBJ2-1 TRBD2 TRBV24-1 NA
CASSQRGHGDTEAFF TGTGCCAGCAGCCAAAGGGGGCACGGGGACACTGAAGCTTTCTTT TRBJ1-1 TRBD1 TRBV3-1/TRBV3-2 NA
CASSGTGKGSSPTNEKLFF TGTGCCAGCAGCGGGACAGGTAAGGGCTCGTCCCCAACTAATGAAAAACTGTTTTTT TRBJ1-4 TRBD1 TRBV5-6 NA
CASSSARVSWAPYEQYF TGTGCCAGCAGCTCCGCTCGGGTCTCCTGGGCTCCTTACGAGCAGTACTTC TRBJ2-7 NA TRBV7-9 NA
CASSRELVVDYGYTF TGTGCCAGCAGCCGAGAGTTAGTAGTAGACTATGGCTACACCTTC TRBJ1-2 NA TRBV7-8 once
CASSRTGASGELFF TGTGCCAGCAGCCGAACAGGGGCGAGCGGGGAGCTGTTTTTT TRBJ2-2 TRBD1 TRBV3-1/TRBV3-2 NA